This T cell receptor beta chain was identified in a study of cytomegalovirus exposure and HLA in healthy donors. Study-wide points: Subsequent analysis found a tendency for first-cohort TCR clusters to co-occur within the 120 or so validation repertoires. Investigators reported more than 150 TCR beta chains as tied to cytomegalovirus. Rarity held for most TCR sequences, but there were some public TCRs that occurred in many donors.

The donors were in the approximately 120-subject validation cohort; that cohort was separate from the roughly 700-subject first cohort. Assay: immunoSEQ multiplex PCR; the TCRdb copy retains only in-frame clones and omits some. The sample gives 300,000 to 400,000 clones, just over 85% of which show up once; roughly 0.75% is in the top ten. The V end lost 6 bases, the J end lost 7 bases, and 15 bases lay between the germline ends. The CDR3 spans 14 residues. Germline lookup yields CDR1 MDHEN and CDR2 SYDVKM. With respect to this clone: Its cognate antigen is unknown.

The gene calls are TRBV28 and TRBJ1-4; maybe TRBD1 (6 bases). Input material: PBMCs. This TCR came from a woman aged 18-35 years in good health and CMV-seronegative. CDR3 sequence (DNA): TGTGCCAGCAGGGGGACATTCGGACTTGAAAAACTGTTTTTT. Translated, it gives CASRGTFGLEKLFF.